This T cell receptor (beta chain) is from a study of T-cell reconstitution after alpha-beta-depleted transplantation in children. Unique molecular identifiers were used to barcode this TCRbeta library. TCRdb itself ran the PCR reads through MiXCR, one entry per CDR3 protein. The sample carries some 200,000 distinct CDR3 sequences, about 9.6% recorded once. Ten or more counts support this clonotype. CDR3 length equals 14 residues. V dropped 3 bases and J dropped 5; count of bases not matched to a gene: 4. Sequencing was performed on PBMCs from the stem cell graft donor, taken from the stem cell graft. The sequence was collected from a human donor who donated a stem cell graft to a child with SCID. The chain carries TRBV12-3 or TRBV12-4 and TRBJ2-3, with 8 bases identical to TRBD2. The CDR3 DNA reads as TGTGCCAGCAGTTTCGGGGGGGCGGAAGATACGCAGTATTTT. This gives the protein CASSFGGAEDTQYF.